The rows below give T cell receptor beta chains drawn from one sample of a study of regulatory and conventional T cells in breast cancer. Using its own MiXCR run on the PCR reads, TCRdb lists one record per CDR3 protein. The sample contains fewer than 20,000 distinct CDR3 sequences, approximately 35% of which appear only once. Sequenced material: conventional T cells from blood. The receptors were sampled from a female donor in good health. Each CDR3 is given with its conserved first and last residue. The D gene is left open where the match is weak. Clone size, where shown, is once, few, many, or a class for clones that have expanded.

d_gene	v_gene	j_gene	abundance	CDR3aa	CDR3nt
-	TRBV6-1	TRBJ1-4	-	CASSYLTVQNEKLFF	TGTGCCAGCAGTTACTTGACAGTGCAAAATGAAAAACTGTTTTTT
-	TRBV18	TRBJ2-1	-	CASSILGPEQFF	TGTGCCAGCTCAATATTAGGGCCTGAGCAGTTCTTC
TRBD1	TRBV18	TRBJ2-7	-	CASSPEGQGREQYF	TGTGCCAGCTCACCAGAAGGACAGGGGAGGGAGCAGTACTTC
-	TRBV7-2	TRBJ2-2	-	CASSSFGVGELVF	TGTGCCAGCAGCTCATTCGGTGTCGGGGAGCTGGTTTTT
TRBD1	TRBV2	TRBJ1-3	medium-sized	CASSQEGAGSGNTIYF	TGTGCCAGCTCCCAGGAGGGGGCAGGCTCTGGAAACACCATATATTTT
-	TRBV6-2/TRBV6-3	TRBJ1-1	-	CVSSYSGQGRVEAFF	TGTGTCAGCAGTTACTCTGGGCAGGGTCGTGTTGAAGCTTTCTTT
TRBD2	TRBV4-1	TRBJ2-1	few	CASSRSTGLEMRSEQFF	TGCGCCAGCAGCCGATCCACGGGACTAGAGATGAGAAGTGAGCAGTTCTTC
TRBD2	TRBV7-2	TRBJ2-3	large	CASSRTSGGRSTDTQYF	TGTGCCAGCAGCCGGACTAGCGGGGGGCGGAGCACAGATACGCAGTATTTT
TRBD2	TRBV18	TRBJ2-1	few	CASSSLAGALSYNEQFF	TGTGCCAGCTCATCGTTAGCGGGAGCCCTCTCCTACAATGAGCAGTTCTTC
-	TRBV7-2	TRBJ1-2	few	CASTIQGSDGYTF	TGTGCCAGCACAATCCAGGGGAGCGATGGCTACACCTTC
-	TRBV18	TRBJ2-1	-	CASSPSGSSHEQFF	TGTGCCAGCTCTCCTTCCGGGTCCAGCCATGAGCAGTTCTTC
-	TRBV3-1	TRBJ2-1	-	CASSLVSYSEQFF	TGTGCCAGCAGCCTAGTATCCTACAGTGAGCAGTTCTTC
-	TRBV5-1	TRBJ1-2	few	CASSLARAAAGYTF	TGCGCCAGCAGCTTGGCTCGGGCTGCAGCTGGCTACACCTTC
-	TRBV4-2	TRBJ1-5	-	CASSRRAAGHQPQHF	TGTGCCAGCAGCCGAAGGGCGGCGGGACATCAGCCCCAGCATTTT
-	TRBV7-8	TRBJ2-1	once	CASSRNSADNVQFF	TGTGCCAGCAGTCGAAATAGCGCAGACAATGTGCAGTTCTTC
-	TRBV7-8	TRBJ1-5	-	CASRKGGNNQPQHF	TGTGCCAGCAGGAAGGGGGGCAACAATCAGCCCCAGCATTTT
-	TRBV7-2	TRBJ2-3	few	CASSLAFRVSDTQYF	TGTGCCAGCAGCTTAGCTTTTCGGGTTTCGGATACGCAGTATTTT
TRBD2	TRBV9	TRBJ2-5	-	CASSATSGSRETQYF	TGTGCCAGCAGCGCTACTAGCGGGAGTCGGGAGACCCAGTACTTC
-	TRBV7-9	TRBJ1-1	few	CASSLASGLAEAFF	TGTGCCAGCAGCTTAGCGAGCGGATTGGCTGAAGCTTTCTTT
TRBD1	TRBV19	TRBJ1-1	-	CASSTNSRQGWITEAFF	TGTGCCAGTAGTACAAACTCGAGACAGGGTTGGATCACTGAAGCTTTCTTT
-	TRBV29-1	TRBJ1-1	-	CSVYERTPNTEAFF	TGCAGCGTCTACGAAAGGACACCGAACACTGAAGCTTTCTTT
-	TRBV7-2	TRBJ1-1	-	CASSSMLGENTEAFF	TGTGCCAGCAGCTCCATGTTGGGGGAGAACACTGAAGCTTTCTTT
TRBD2	TRBV7-2	TRBJ2-1	-	CASSSSLAGSRWDEQFF	TGTGCCAGCAGCTCTAGCCTAGCGGGCTCCCGCTGGGATGAGCAGTTCTTC
-	TRBV10-3	TRBJ1-1	-	CASSGYRTETEAFF	TGTGCCAGCAGTGGGTATCGGACGGAAACTGAAGCTTTCTTT
TRBD1	TRBV24-1	TRBJ1-2	few	CATSQTGADGYTF	TGTGCCACCAGTCAAACAGGGGCTGATGGCTACACCTTC
TRBD1	TRBV2	TRBJ1-2	few	CASRAGTGQGYTF	TGTGCCAGCAGGGCCGGGACAGGGCAAGGCTACACCTTC
TRBD2	TRBV5-4	TRBJ2-1	once	CASSKGGLAGNNERFF	TGTGCCAGCAGTAAAGGGGGCCTAGCGGGAAACAATGAGCGGTTCTTC
-	TRBV4-2	TRBJ2-4	-	CASSQVGERKNIQYF	TGTGCCAGCAGCCAAGTGGGGGAACGCAAAAACATTCAGTACTTC
-	TRBV5-1	TRBJ1-6	-	CASSLEGRTYNSPLHF	TGCGCCAGCAGCTTGGAAGGGAGGACCTATAATTCACCCCTCCACTTT
-	TRBV5-1	TRBJ1-2	medium-sized	CASSPRSDSPYGYTF	TGCGCCAGCAGCCCACGCTCAGACAGTCCCTATGGCTACACCTTC
-	TRBV20-1	TRBJ2-3	few	CSARAIGLGRTDTQYF	TGCAGTGCTAGAGCTATAGGTCTGGGACGAACAGATACGCAGTATTTT
-	TRBV7-9	TRBJ1-3	few	CASSLDGMDVVNTIYF	TGTGCCAGCAGCTTAGACGGAATGGACGTCGTAAACACCATATATTTT